The 17 T cell receptor beta chains in this list originate from one sample, sequenced in a study of post-analysis software for immune sequencing data. For these receptors, no antigen is known. Study-wide results and caveats: There were five TRBV segments more frequent in patients than controls, and TRBV5-6, TRBV5-1 and TRBV20-1 were among them.

Unique molecular identifiers were built into the TCR beta cDNA libraries. TCRdb fed the PCR reads into MiXCR, producing one record per CDR3 protein. The sample includes hundreds of thousands of distinct CDR3 sequences, about 57% of them seen just once. Sequencing used blood. These TCRs come from a girl aged 10 to 17 with multiple sclerosis.

V and J are TRBV5-1 and TRBJ2-3, with TRBD2 identical over 12 bases. With 0 bases clipped from V and 0 bases from J, the junction kept 2 bases outside the gene matches. CDR1 SGHRS and CDR2 YFSETQ come from the germline V gene. This CDR3 has 17 amino acids. The CDR3 loop is CASSLGTSGISTDTQYF. CDR3 bases: TGCGCCAGCAGCTTGGGGACTAGCGGGATAAGCACAGATACGCAGTATTTT.

The genes are TRBV5-1 and TRBJ1-2; D unresolved. The length of the CDR3 is 15 residues. V dropped 4 bases and J dropped 0 bases, with 13 bases sitting between them. Per the germline V gene, CDR1 is SGHRS and CDR2 is YFSETQ. CDR3 nucleotide sequence: TGCGCCAGCAGCCCAAATCAACTAGCTAACTATGGCTACACCTTC. Amino acids: CASSPNQLANYGYTF.

This chain links TRBV3-1 with TRBJ1-6; 8 nucleotides line up with TRBD1. With V trimmed by 2 bases and J by 9 bases, 6 bases remained unmatched. The CDR3 totals 15 residues. The germline gives CDR1 LGHDT, CDR2 YNNKEL (reference sequence). CDR3 nucleotide sequence: TGTGCCAGCAGCCAACAGGGGGCCAGCGTTTCACCCCTCCACTTT. This gives the protein CASSQQGASVSPLHF.

The V and J genes are TRBV12-3 or TRBV12-4 and TRBJ2-7, with 9 positions matching TRBD1. The V segment lost 3 bases and the J segment 2 bases; nucleotides outside the gene matches: 5. The CDR3 totals 15 residues. CDR3 protein: CASSFRTGGTYEQYF. In DNA, the CDR3 is TGTGCCAGCAGTTTCCGAACAGGGGGCACCTACGAGCAGTACTTC.

The chain combines TRBV2 with TRBJ2-3; 15 nucleotides agree with TRBD2. Germline lookup yields CDR1 SNHLY and CDR2 FYNNEI. V was pared by 6 bases and J by 5 bases, with 12 bases of the junction left unmatched. This CDR3 has 18 residues. Here the CDR3 reads CASSAPGLAGGAGDTQYF. DNA for the CDR3: TGTGCCAGCAGCGCTCCGGGACTAGCGGGGGGCGCAGGAGATACGCAGTATTTT.

For this clonotype: One end of the junction is discordant with germline, which a read error may explain. The chain carries TRBV7-7 and TRBJ2-2; D ambiguous. From germline, CDR1 is SSHAT and CDR2 FNYEAQ (reference sequence). The CDR3 length is 15 residues. CDR3 sequence reads: CASSLGSGYTGELFF. The DNA of the CDR3 is TGTGCTAGCAGCTTAGGTTCGGGTTACACCGGGGAGCTGTTTTTT.

This clonotype was counted only a few times. This chain connects TRBV5-6 to TRBJ2-7; D tentatively fits TRBD1 or TRBD2 (5 bases each). V lost 3 bases and J 6 bases, leaving 10 bases between the germline ends. CDR1 and CDR2 from the germline V gene are SGHDT and YYEEEE. The CDR3 has 12 residues. Here the CDR3 DNA reads TGTGCCAGCAGCTGGGAGAGGGGCGAGCAGTACTTC. Translation gives CASSWERGEQYF.

This rearrangement joins TRBV2 to TRBJ2-3; TRBD2 matches at 9 bases. The CDR3 has 14 residues. Germline V CDR1 and CDR2: SNHLY, FYNNEI. With V trimmed by 9 bases and J by 6 bases, 10 bases remained unmatched. The CDR3 loop reads CARTSGSMGDTQYF. The DNA for the CDR3 is TGTGCCAGGACTAGCGGTTCAATGGGGGATACGCAGTATTTT.

Only one count was recorded for this clonotype. J is TRBJ2-1 and V is TRBV29-1, with 7 bases identical to TRBD2. Germline-derived CDR1 and CDR2 are SQVTM and ANQGSEA. The CDR3 is made up of 18 amino acids. After removal of 6 bases from V and 0 bases from J, the junction contained 17 bases not matched to a gene. The CDR3: CSVVGLLAKESSYNEQFF. The CDR3 DNA reads as TGCAGCGTGGTCGGTTTACTAGCGAAAGAGAGCTCCTACAATGAGCAGTTCTTC.

This clonotype turned up a few times. The chain carries TRBV20-1 and TRBJ2-7; 9 nucleotides align to TRBD2. This CDR3 is built from 18 residues. Germline V lookup: CDR1 DFQATT, CDR2 SNEGSKA (reference sequence). With 0 bases clipped from V and 2 bases from J, the junction kept 14 bases outside the gene matches. DNA of the CDR3: TGCAGTGCTAGAGATGCCCCACGGCGGGAGGGCCGTACCTACGAGCAGTACTTC. Translating gives CSARDAPRREGRTYEQYF.

The CDR3 is CASSLNGGIWSEQYF. The DNA of the CDR3 is TGTGCCAGCAGCTTAAACGGGGGAATCTGGTCCGAGCAGTACTTC. The chain joins TRBV7-3 to TRBJ2-7; perhaps TRBD2 as D (6 bases). V dropped 1 base and J dropped 6 bases, with 16 bases sitting between them. The V gene's germline CDR1 is SGHTA and CDR2 FQGTGA. The CDR3 consists of 15 residues.

The V and J genes are TRBV20-1 and TRBJ2-5; D is undetermined. Trimming took off 4 bases at V and 4 bases at J, with 4 bases between the two ends. The germline V gene encodes CDR1 DFQATT and CDR2 SNEGSKA (reference sequence). This CDR3 is built from 10 residues. As DNA, the CDR3 is TGCAGTGCTATGTTAGAGACCCAGTACTTC. This encodes CSAMLETQYF.

The chain employs TRBV7-2 and TRBJ2-4; D ambiguous. The DNA matches TRBJ2-7 better at its end, which makes the J call doubtful. The CDR3 sequence is 12 residues long. Germline V gene data show CDR1 as SGHTA and CDR2 as FQGNSA. The CDR3 coding sequence is TGTGCCAGCAGCTTAGATTATCACGAGCAGTACTTC. It encodes CASSLDYHEQYF.

This chain uses TRBV10-3 with TRBJ2-4; TRBD2 aligns across 15 bases. The J call may be incorrect, as the DNA end agrees better with TRBJ2-7. Germline assignment: CDR1 ENHRY and CDR2 SYGVKD. The CDR3 is 16 amino acids. Here the CDR3 DNA reads TGTGCCATCAGACCCGGGACTAGCGGGAGGAACCACGAGCAGTACTTC. This sequence encodes CAIRPGTSGRNHEQYF.

The chain couples TRBV7-6 to TRBJ2-1; TRBD2 matches 11 bases. Trimming took 5 bases from V and 4 from J; bases not matched to a gene: 7. The CDR3 runs to 16 residues. Per the germline V gene, CDR1 is SGHVS and CDR2 is FNYEAQ. This CDR3 is CASSPRTSGFYNEQFF. The CDR3 coding sequence is TGTGCCAGCAGCCCGCGGACTAGCGGGTTTTACAATGAGCAGTTCTTC.

The sample holds a few counts of this clonotype. The chain combines TRBV6-5 with TRBJ2-7; 8 bases match TRBD1. The CDR3 is 13 amino acids. Looked up from germline, CDR1 is MNHEY and CDR2 is SVGAGI. The J segment lost 6 bases and the V segment lost 8 bases, leaving 9 bases of the junction unmatched. CDR3 nucleotide sequence: TGTGCCAGCTCGTATGAGGACAGGGCCGAGCAGTACTTC. Protein product: CASSYEDRAEQYF.

This clonotype was counted a few times. V usage is TRBV29-1 and J usage is TRBJ2-5; no definite D call. This CDR3 comprises 12 residues. The germline V and J ends were trimmed by 5 bases and 4 bases, with 11 bases remaining between them. Germline assignment: CDR1 SQVTM and CDR2 ANQGSEA. CDR3 in amino acids: CSVNGWPETQYF. The CDR3 bases are TGCAGCGTTAACGGGTGGCCAGAGACCCAGTACTTC. The full variable domain, rest sourced from reference TRBV29-1 and TRBJ2-5, is SAVISQKPSRDICQRGTSLTIQCQVDSQVTMMFWYRQQPGQSLTLIATANQGSEATYESGFVIDKFPISRPNLTFSTLTVSNMSPEDSSIYLCSVNGWPETQYFGPGTRLLVL.